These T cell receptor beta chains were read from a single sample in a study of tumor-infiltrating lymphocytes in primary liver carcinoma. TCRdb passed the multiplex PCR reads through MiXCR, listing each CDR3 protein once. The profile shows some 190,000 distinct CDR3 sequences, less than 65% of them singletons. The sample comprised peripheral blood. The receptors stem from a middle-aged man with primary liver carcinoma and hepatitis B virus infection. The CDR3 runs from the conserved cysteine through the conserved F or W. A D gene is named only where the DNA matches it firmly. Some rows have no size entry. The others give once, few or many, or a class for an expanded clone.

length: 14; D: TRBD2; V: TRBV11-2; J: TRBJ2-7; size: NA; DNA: TGTGCCAGTGGCTTAGGGACTAGCGGCCTCGAGCAGTACTTC; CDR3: CASGLGTSGLEQYF
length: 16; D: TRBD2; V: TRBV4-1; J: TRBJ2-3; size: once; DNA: TGCGCCAGCAGCCGAGATGGAGGGAGGGCCGGTGATACGCAGTATTTT; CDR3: CASSRDGGRAGDTQYF
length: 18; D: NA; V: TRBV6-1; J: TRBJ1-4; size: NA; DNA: TGTCCCAGCAGTGAGAATGCTTTCAGGACAGCCAATAATGAAAAACTGTTTTTT; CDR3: CPSSENAFRTANNEKLFF
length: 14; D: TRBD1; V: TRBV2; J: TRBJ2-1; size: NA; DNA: TGTGCCAGCAGATCCCAGGGGGTCCCCAATGAGCAGTTCTTC; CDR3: CASRSQGVPNEQFF
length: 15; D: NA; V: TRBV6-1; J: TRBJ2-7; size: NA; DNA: TGTGCCAGCAGTACGCTCGGAGACTCGAACTACGAGCAGTACTTC; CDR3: CASSTLGDSNYEQYF
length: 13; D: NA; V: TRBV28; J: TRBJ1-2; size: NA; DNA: TGTGCCAGCACTTCGACAGACGTAGACGGCTACACCTTC; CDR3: CASTSTDVDGYTF
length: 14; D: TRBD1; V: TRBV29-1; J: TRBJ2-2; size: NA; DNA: TGCAGCGCTGGACAAACAGGGGGATCCGGGGAGCTGCTTTTT; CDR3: CSAGQTGGSGELLF
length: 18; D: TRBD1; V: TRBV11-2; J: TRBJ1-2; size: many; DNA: TGTGCCAGCAGCGCCCGACCTTCCGGGACAGGGGTTAACTATGGCTACACCTTC; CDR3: CASSARPSGTGVNYGYTF
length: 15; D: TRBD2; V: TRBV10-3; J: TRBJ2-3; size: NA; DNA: TGTGCCATCAGGACGGGACTAGCCGCTTACGATACGCAGTATTTT; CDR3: CAIRTGLAAYDTQYF
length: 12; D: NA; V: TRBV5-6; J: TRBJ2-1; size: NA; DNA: TGTGCCAGCACTCTTTGGAGCGATGAGCAGTTCTTC; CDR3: CASTLWSDEQFF
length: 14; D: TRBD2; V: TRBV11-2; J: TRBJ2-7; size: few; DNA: TGTGCAAGCAGCATAGCGGGAGAGTACCACGAGCAGTACTTC; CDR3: CASSIAGEYHEQYF
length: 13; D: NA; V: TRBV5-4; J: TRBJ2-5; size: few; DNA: TGTGCTAGCAGCTTGGATGAGGGTGGAACCCAGTACTTC; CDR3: CASSLDEGGTQYF
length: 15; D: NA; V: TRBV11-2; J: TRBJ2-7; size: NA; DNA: TGTGCCAGCAGCCCACGGTCGGAGAGCTCCCATGAGCAGTACTTC; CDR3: CASSPRSESSHEQYF
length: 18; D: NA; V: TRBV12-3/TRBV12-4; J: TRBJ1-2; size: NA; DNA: TGTGCCAGCAGACCGTCTTTTGCTTTGGGACGGGGATTAAATGGCTACACCTTC; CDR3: CASRPSFALGRGLNGYTF
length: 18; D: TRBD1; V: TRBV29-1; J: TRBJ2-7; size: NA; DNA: TGCAGCGCCCTCTACAGGGGGCGGACGAGCCAAGCCCCCTACGAGCAGTACTTC; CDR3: CSALYRGRTSQAPYEQYF
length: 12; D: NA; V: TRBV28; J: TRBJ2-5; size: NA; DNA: TGTGCCAGCAGTCCCGCGAGGTTGACCCAGTACTTC; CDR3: CASSPARLTQYF
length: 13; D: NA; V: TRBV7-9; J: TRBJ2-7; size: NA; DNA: TGTGCCAGCAGCGTAGATATTCTACGGAAGCAGTACTTC; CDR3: CASSVDILRKQYF
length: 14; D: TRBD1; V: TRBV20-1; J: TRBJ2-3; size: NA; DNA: TGCAGTGCTAGCCGGACAGGGGCGGGAGATACGCAGTATTTT; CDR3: CSASRTGAGDTQYF
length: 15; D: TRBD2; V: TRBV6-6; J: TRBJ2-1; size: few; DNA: TGTGCCAGCAGCCTTACTAGCGGGAGGGCCGGGGAGCAGTTCTTC; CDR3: CASSLTSGRAGEQFF
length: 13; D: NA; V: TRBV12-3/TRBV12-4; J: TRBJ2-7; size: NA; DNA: TGTGCCAGCAGGGGGAGAGGGAAGTCCGAGCAGTACTTC; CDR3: CASRGRGKSEQYF
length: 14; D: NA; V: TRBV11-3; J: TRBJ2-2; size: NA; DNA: TGTGCCAGCAGCTTATCCCCGGGCACCGGGGAGCTGTTTTTT; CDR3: CASSLSPGTGELFF
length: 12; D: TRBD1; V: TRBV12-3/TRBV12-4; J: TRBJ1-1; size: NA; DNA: TGTGCCAGCAGCCGAGGGGGCGCTGAAGCTTTCTTT; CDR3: CASSRGGAEAFF
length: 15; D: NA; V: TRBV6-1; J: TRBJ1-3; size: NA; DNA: TGTGCCAGCAGCCTTTCGGTCTCTATCGGAAACACCATATATTTT; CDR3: CASSLSVSIGNTIYF
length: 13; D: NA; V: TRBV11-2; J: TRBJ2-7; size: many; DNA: TGTGCCAGCAGCTTGGACAGACCGTACGAGCAGTACTTC; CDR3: CASSLDRPYEQYF
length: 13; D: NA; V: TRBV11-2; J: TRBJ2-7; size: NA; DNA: TGTGCCAGCAGCCTTGACTTGAACAACGAGCAGTACTTC; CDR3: CASSLDLNNEQYF
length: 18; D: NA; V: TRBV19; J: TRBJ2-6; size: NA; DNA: TGTGCCAGTAGTATAGAATTTTTCGAGGCTTCTGGGGCCAACGTCCTGACTTTC; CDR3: CASSIEFFEASGANVLTF
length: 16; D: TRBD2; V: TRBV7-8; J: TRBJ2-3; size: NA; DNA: TGTGCCAGCAGCTTGGGCGGGACTAGGACTGCAGATACGCAGTATTTT; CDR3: CASSLGGTRTADTQYF
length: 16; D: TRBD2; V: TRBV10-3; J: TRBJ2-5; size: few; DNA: TGTGCCATCAGTGAGCCTTTGACTAGCGGGGGAGAGACCCAGTACTTC; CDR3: CAISEPLTSGGETQYF
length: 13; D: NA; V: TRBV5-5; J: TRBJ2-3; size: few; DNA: TGTGCCAGCAGCTTGGAGGGGGCAGATACGCAGTATTTT; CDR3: CASSLEGADTQYF
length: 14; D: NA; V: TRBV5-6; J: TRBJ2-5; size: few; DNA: TGTGCCAGCAGCTTGTTCGGCGGGGAAGAGACCCAGTACTTC; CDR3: CASSLFGGEETQYF
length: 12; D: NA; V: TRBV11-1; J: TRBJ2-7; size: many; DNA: TGTGCCAGCAGCCTCACGGGTGCCGAGCAGTACTTC; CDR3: CASSLTGAEQYF
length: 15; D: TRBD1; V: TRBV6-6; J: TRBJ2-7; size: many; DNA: TGTGCCAGCAGGGATCACGGGACAGGGTCCTACGAGCAGTACTTC; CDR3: CASRDHGTGSYEQYF
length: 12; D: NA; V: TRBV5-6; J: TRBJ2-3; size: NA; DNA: TGTGCCAGCAGCAATAAGGGAGATACTCAGTATTTT; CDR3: CASSNKGDTQYF
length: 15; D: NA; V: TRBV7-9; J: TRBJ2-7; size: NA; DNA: TGTGCCAGCAGCTTTGGTGGTCCTTTTCCACAGGGGCAGTACTTC; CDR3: CASSFGGPFPQGQYF
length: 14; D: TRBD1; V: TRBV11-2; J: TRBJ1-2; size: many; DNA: TGTGCCAGCAGCCCGGGACAGGGGAACTATGGCTACACCTTC; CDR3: CASSPGQGNYGYTF
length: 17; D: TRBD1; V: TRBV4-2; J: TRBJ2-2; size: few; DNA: TGTGCCAGCAGCCGCCTCACAGGGGGATATAACACCGGGGAGCTGTTTTTT; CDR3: CASSRLTGGYNTGELFF
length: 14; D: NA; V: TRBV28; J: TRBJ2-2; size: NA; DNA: TGTGCCAGCAGTTTCGGGGGCTACACCGGGGAGCTGTTTTTT; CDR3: CASSFGGYTGELFF
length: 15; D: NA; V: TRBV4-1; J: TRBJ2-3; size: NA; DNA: TGCGCCAGCAGCCGAGAGCCTTTCGGCACAGATACGCAGTATTTT; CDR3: CASSREPFGTDTQYF
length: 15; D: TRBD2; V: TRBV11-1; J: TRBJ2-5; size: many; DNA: TGTGCCAGCAGCTCCCCGACTAGCGGGACCGAGACCCAGTACTTC; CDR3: CASSSPTSGTETQYF
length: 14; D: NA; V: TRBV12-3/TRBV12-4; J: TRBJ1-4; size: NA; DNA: TGTACCAGCAGCATACGGGCGGGGAGTGAAAAACTGTTTTTT; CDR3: CTSSIRAGSEKLFF
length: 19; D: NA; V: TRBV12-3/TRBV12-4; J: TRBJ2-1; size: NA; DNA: TGTGCCAGCAGTTTAGCTAGGACCCGACTGACACCCGGGGATGATTGGCAGTTCTTC; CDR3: CASSLARTRLTPGDDWQFF
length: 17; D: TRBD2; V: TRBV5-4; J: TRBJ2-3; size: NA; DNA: TGTGCCAGCAGCGTAAGACTAGCGGGAGTTGGCACAGATATGCAGTATTTT; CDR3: CASSVRLAGVGTDMQYF
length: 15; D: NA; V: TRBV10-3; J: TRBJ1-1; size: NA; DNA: TGTGTCATCAGTGTTTCGGTGCTTTATAACACTGAAGCTTTCTTT; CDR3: CVISVSVLYNTEAFF
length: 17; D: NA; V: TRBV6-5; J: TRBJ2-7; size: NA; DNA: TGTGCCTCCTACAGCGGACAGTCCCGAGTTCTCCACTACGAGCAGTACTTC; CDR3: CASYSGQSRVLHYEQYF
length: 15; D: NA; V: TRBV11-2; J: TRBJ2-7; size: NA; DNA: TGTGCCAGCAGCTCAACCCGGGGGAGAAGTTACGAGCAGTACTTC; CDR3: CASSSTRGRSYEQYF
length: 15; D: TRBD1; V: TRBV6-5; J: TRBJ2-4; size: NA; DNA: TGTGCCAGCAGTTCACAGGGGTCTCCCAAAAACATTCAGTACTTC; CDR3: CASSSQGSPKNIQYF
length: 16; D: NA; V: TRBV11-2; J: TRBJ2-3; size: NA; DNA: TGTGTCAGCAGCTTAGAGTATGGGGGCAGCACAGATACGCAGTATTTT; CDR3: CVSSLEYGGSTDTQYF
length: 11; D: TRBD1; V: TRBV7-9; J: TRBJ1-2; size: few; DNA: TGTGCCAGCAGCCGACAGGGTGACTACACCTTC; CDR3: CASSRQGDYTF
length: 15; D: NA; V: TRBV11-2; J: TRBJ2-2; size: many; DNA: TGTGCCAGCAGCTCCCCCCTTGGGGACCCGGGGGAGCTGTTTTTT; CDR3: CASSSPLGDPGELFF
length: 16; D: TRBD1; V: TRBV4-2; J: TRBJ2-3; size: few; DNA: TGTGCCAGCAGCCATGCACAGGGGGTTGAGCCAGATACGCAGTATTTT; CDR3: CASSHAQGVEPDTQYF
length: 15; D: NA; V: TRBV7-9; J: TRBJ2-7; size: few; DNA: TGTGCCAGCAGCTCCAGAACAGTCCTCGGGAGAGAGCAGTACTTC; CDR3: CASSSRTVLGREQYF
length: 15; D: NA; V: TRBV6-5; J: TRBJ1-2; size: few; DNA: TGTGCCAGCACCAAAATGGGGGGGGCTGCCTATGGCTACACCTTC; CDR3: CASTKMGGAAYGYTF
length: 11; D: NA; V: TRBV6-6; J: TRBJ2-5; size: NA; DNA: TGTGCCAGCAGTTACGGGAATGAGGAGTACTTC; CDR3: CASSYGNEEYF